The 29 T cell receptor beta chains below were found in one sample sequenced in a study of cytomegalovirus exposure and HLA in healthy donors. The method was immunoSEQ multiplex PCR; TCRdb's version includes in-frame clones alone and lacks a portion of them. The sample includes some 140,000 clones, 75% to 90% of them seen just once. The specimen sequenced was PBMCs. These receptors all come from a man between 18 and 35 years old in good health and CMV-seropositive.

The chain is built from TRBV18 and TRBJ2-1; 8 bases are shared with TRBD2. CDR3 length equals 15 residues. The germline CDR1 and CDR2 sequences are KGHSH and LQKENI. Trimming at V came to 0 bases and at J to 8 bases, leaving 6 bases not matched to a gene. The CDR3 region is CASSPPAGGVDEQFF. CDR3 sequence (DNA): TGTGCCAGCTCACCACCGGCGGGAGGAGTAGATGAGCAGTTCTTC. Supplemented by reference TRBV18 and TRBJ2-1, the full variable domain reads NAGVMQNPRHLVRRRGQEARLRCSPMKGHSHVYWYRQLPEEGLKFMVYLQKENIIDESGMPKERFSAEFPKEGPSILRIQQVVRGDSAAYFCASSPPAGGVDEQFFGPGTRLTVL.

The sample holds one count of this clone. The chain recombines TRBV2 with TRBJ2-1; 10 bases line up with TRBD2. Germline CDR1 reads SNHLY; CDR2 reads FYNNEI. With 4 bases clipped from V and 3 bases from J, the junction kept 6 bases outside the gene matches. This CDR3 is built from 16 residues. The CDR3 protein is CASSGSSGRDYNEQFF. CDR3 sequence (DNA): TGTGCCAGCAGTGGATCTAGCGGGAGAGACTACAATGAGCAGTTCTTC.

The rearrangement uses TRBV6-5 and TRBJ1-1, with D perhaps matching TRBD1 (6 bases). V lost 7 bases and J 1 base, leaving 13 bases between the germline ends. The CDR3 is 14 amino acids. The germline gives CDR1 MNHEY, CDR2 SVGAGI. The CDR3: CASTLGGWNTEAFF. The CDR3 bases are TGTGCCAGCACCCTAGGGGGTTGGAACACTGAAGCTTTCTTT.

V usage is TRBV6-1 and J usage is TRBJ1-2; 11 positions agree with TRBD1. The CDR3 consists of 15 residues. The junction had 6 bases not matched to a gene; V was cut back by 4 bases and J by 5 bases. Germline V gene sequence: CDR1 MNHNS, CDR2 SASEGT. The CDR3 loop reads CASSAWTGGDYGYTF. In nucleotides, the CDR3 is TGTGCCAGCAGTGCTTGGACAGGGGGCGATTATGGCTACACCTTC.

The chain combines TRBV6-5 with TRBJ2-7; D gene unclear. CDR3 length equals 13 residues. Germline values: CDR1 MNHEY, CDR2 SVGAGI. V lost 0 bases to trimming and J lost 7 bases, with 10 bases between them. The CDR3 is CASSYSGPWEQYF. The CDR3 DNA reads TGTGCCAGCAGTTACTCGGGCCCTTGGGAGCAGTACTTC.

Comments on this clone: The junction does not match germline at one end; this may be a read error. The chain links TRBV7-9 to TRBJ2-4; tentative D call: TRBD2 (6 bases). From germline, CDR1 is SEHNR and CDR2 FQNEAQ (reference sequence). The CDR3 runs 12 residues. The CDR3 loop is CASSFAGKWRHF. CDR3 coding DNA: TGTGCCAGCAGCTTTGCGGGGAAATGGCGGCACTTC.

The chain has TRBV6-4 and TRBJ2-7; the match to TRBD2 covers 9 bases. Germline V CDR1 and CDR2: MRHNA, SNTAGT. The CDR3 length is 14 residues. Trimming took 6 bases from V and 0 from J; bases not matched to a gene: 3. DNA for the CDR3: TGTGCCAGCAGCCCTAGCGGGACCTCCTACGAGCAGTACTTC. Amino acid sequence: CASSPSGTSYEQYF.

This clone was detected once. The V and J genes are TRBV4-3 and TRBJ2-5; no clear D. The CDR3 is made up of 15 amino acids. CDR1 is LGHNA, CDR2 YSLEER, per germline. V was clipped by 0 bases and J by 1 base, with 9 bases between them. The CDR3 loop is CASSQDNNFQETQYF. The CDR3, as DNA: TGCGCCAGCAGCCAAGATAACAATTTCCAAGAGACCCAGTACTTC.

Details on this clone: The sample carries other DNA sequences with the same CDR3. The chain is built from TRBV18 and TRBJ2-7, with 7 bases that match TRBD1. The V and J ends lost 3 bases and 3 bases, in that order; junction bases with no gene match: 2. The CDR3 has 13 residues. CDR1 and CDR2 (germline): KGHSH, LQKENI. DNA for the CDR3: TGTGCCAGCTCACCTGGACAGGACTACGAGCAGTACTTC. Its translation is CASSPGQDYEQYF.

This clone was seen just once. The V gene is TRBV27, the J gene TRBJ2-2, with D possibly being TRBD1 (5 bases). With 1 base removed from V and 3 bases from J, the gap between germline ends came to 12 bases. This CDR3 is 16 amino acids long. The germline V gene has CDR1 MNHEY and CDR2 SMNVEV (reference sequence). The CDR3 DNA reads TGTGCCAGCAGTTTATTAGGGGATGTACACACCGGGGAGCTGTTTTTT. Residues: CASSLLGDVHTGELFF.

This chain connects TRBV29-1 to TRBJ2-7; possibly TRBD1 for D (6 bases). The CDR3 spans 13 residues. V dropped 4 bases and J dropped 5 bases, with 15 bases sitting between them. Germline V gene data show CDR1 as SQVTM and CDR2 as ANQGSEA. The CDR3 sequence is CSVVGTNLHEQYF. The CDR3 bases are TGCAGCGTTGTAGGGACAAATCTTCACGAGCAGTACTTC.

This chain links TRBV7-3 with TRBJ2-3; 12 bases fit TRBD2. Germline CDR1 and CDR2: SGHTA and FQGTGA. The length of the CDR3 is 18 residues. V shed 1 base, J shed 3 bases, and the junction held 8 bases outside the gene matches. The CDR3 sequence is CASSLRASGRAATDTQYF. The CDR3 DNA is TGTGCCAGCAGCTTAAGGGCTAGCGGGAGGGCCGCGACAGATACGCAGTATTTT.

This rearrangement joins TRBV27 to TRBJ2-5, with TRBD1 matching over 7 bases. From germline, CDR1 is MNHEY and CDR2 SMNVEV (reference sequence). The trim removed 4 bases at V and 4 bases at J, leaving 9 bases unmatched. The CDR3 is made up of 15 amino acids. The CDR3 sequence: CASSSEDRMGETQYF. The CDR3 region has the DNA TGTGCCAGCAGTTCAGAGGACAGGATGGGAGAGACCCAGTACTTC.

The CDR3 sequence is CASTLRPGVGYTEAFF. CDR3 nucleotide sequence: TGTGCCAGCACCCTACGCCCGGGGGTAGGGTACACTGAAGCTTTCTTT. The V call is TRBV2, the J call TRBJ1-1, with a possible D match to TRBD1 (5 bases). The V end was cut by 7 bases, the J end by 3 bases, with 21 bases between. In germline, CDR1 is SNHLY, CDR2 FYNNEI. The CDR3 has 16 residues.

J is TRBJ2-3 and V is TRBV4-2; 14 bases align to TRBD2. Germline loops: CDR1 LGHNA, CDR2 YNFKEQ. Losses at the gene ends were 1 base for V and 6 bases for J; bases not matched to a gene: 0. The CDR3 extends over 15 amino acids. The CDR3 reads CASSQGTSGGDTQYF. The DNA of the CDR3 is TGTGCCAGCAGCCAAGGGACTAGCGGGGGGGATACGCAGTATTTT.

The chain is built from TRBV5-4 and TRBJ1-2, with a weak D call TRBD1 (5 bases). The CDR3 is 16 amino acids. CDR1 is SGHNT, CDR2 YYREEE, per germline (reference sequence). The V and J ends lost 4 bases and 0 bases respectively, with 16 bases between them. The CDR3: CASSTQGIPSNYGYTF. CDR3 coding DNA: TGTGCCAGCAGCACGCAGGGAATTCCGTCTAACTATGGCTACACCTTC.

This clone was seen a handful of times. The chain recombines TRBV5-8 with TRBJ2-7; 7 bases match TRBD1. Germline CDR1 is SGHTS and CDR2 is YDEGEE. The CDR3 runs 14 residues. Trimming took 4 bases from V and 0 from J; bases not matched to a gene: 4. This CDR3 reads CASSRTGDSYEQYF. CDR3 DNA sequence: TGTGCCAGCAGCCGGACAGGCGACTCCTACGAGCAGTACTTC.

The chain joins TRBV6-5 to TRBJ2-3, with 7 bases fitting TRBD1. Germline trimming cut 2 bases from V and 7 bases from J; bases unmatched to any gene: 3. Germline values: CDR1 MNHEY, CDR2 SVGAGI. The CDR3 extends over 13 amino acids. The CDR3 nucleotides read TGTGCCAGCAGTTACCCGGGACAGCATACGCAGTATTTT. Translating gives CASSYPGQHTQYF.

The chain employs TRBV7-2 and TRBJ1-4, with D possibly being TRBD1 (5 bases). The CDR3 is 15 amino acids. The V gene lost 2 bases and the J gene lost 5 bases, with 12 bases spanning the gap. The germline V gene encodes CDR1 SGHTA and CDR2 FQGNSA. The CDR3 region is CASSLKYRLNEKLFF. As DNA, the CDR3 is TGTGCCAGCAGCTTAAAGTACAGGTTAAATGAAAAACTGTTTTTT.

This chain joins TRBV27 and TRBJ1-4; TRBD1 matches at 9 bases. Germline CDR1 is MNHEY and CDR2 is SMNVEV (reference sequence). The CDR3 spans 16 residues. V was pared by 5 bases and J by 3 bases, with 7 bases of the junction left unmatched. CDR3 sequence reads: CASSPDRGRANEKLFF. The CDR3 DNA follows: TGTGCCAGCAGTCCAGACAGGGGGAGGGCTAATGAAAAACTGTTTTTT.

The V call is TRBV19, the J call TRBJ1-2, with a tentative D call TRBD1 (6 bases). Trimming shortened V by 3 bases and J by 3 bases, and 14 bases separated the two germline ends. There are 15 residues in the CDR3. The germline gives CDR1 LNHDA, CDR2 SQIVND (reference sequence). The CDR3 loop is CASSMANRDDYGYTF. The CDR3 DNA reads as TGTGCCAGTAGTATGGCGAACAGGGACGACTATGGCTACACCTTC.

In its sample, this clone was seen once. The chain employs TRBV5-1 and TRBJ2-1, with D possibly TRBD2 on 5 matching bases. The germline CDR1 and CDR2 sequences are SGHRS and YFSETQ. CDR3 length equals 16 residues. The V and J ends lost 0 bases and 4 bases respectively, with 14 bases between them. The CDR3 nucleotides are TGCGCCAGCAGCTTGGTTCCGACTACCGGGTACAATGAGCAGTTCTTC. As protein: CASSLVPTTGYNEQFF.

The CDR3 region is CASRGDSLYGYTF. In nucleotides, the CDR3 is TGTGCCAGCAGAGGAGACAGTCTCTATGGCTACACCTTC. The chain couples TRBV2 to TRBJ1-2, with D possibly matching TRBD1 (5 bases). Per germline, CDR1 SNHLY and CDR2 FYNNEI. CDR3 length: 13 residues. V gave up 6 bases and J gave up 4 bases, with 12 bases separating them. The full variable domain, completed using reference TRBV2 and TRBJ1-2, is EPEVTQTPSHQVTQMGQEVILRCVPISNHLYFYWYRQILGQKVEFLVSFYNNEISEKSEIFDDQFSVERPDGSNFTLKIRSTKLEDSAMYFCASRGDSLYGYTFGSGTRLTVV.

Remarks on this clone: Other DNA sequences in the same sample also yield this CDR3. This chain uses TRBV19 with TRBJ1-2; 9 bases match TRBD1. Losses at the gene ends were 4 bases for V and 2 bases for J; bases not matched to a gene: 2. The CDR3 is 14 amino acids. Germline-derived CDR1 and CDR2 are LNHDA and SQIVND (reference sequence). In DNA, the CDR3 is TGTGCCAGTAGTAGGGACAGGGTCAACTATGGCTACACCTTC. Translating it yields CASSRDRVNYGYTF.

This sequence joins TRBV10-3 and TRBJ2-5; no clear D gene. The V end lost 4 bases, the J end lost 5 bases, and 14 bases lay between the germline ends. This CDR3 contains 14 residues. Germline-derived CDR1 and CDR2 are ENHRY and SYGVKD. The CDR3, as DNA: TGTGCCATCAGTGCTCGGGTGGTTCAGGAGACCCAGTACTTC. The encoded protein is CAISARVVQETQYF.

The chain carries TRBV6-5 and TRBJ1-1; D not certain. Trimming removed 2 bases from V and 0 bases from J, with 4 bases in between. Germline V lookup: CDR1 MNHEY, CDR2 SVGAGI. The CDR3 is 13 residues long. CDR3 sequence: CASSYAMNTEAFF. The CDR3 nucleotides read TGTGCCAGCAGTTACGCGATGAACACTGAAGCTTTCTTT.

This chain links TRBV14 with TRBJ2-1; TRBD2 agrees at 12 bases. Per germline, CDR1 SGHDN and CDR2 FVKESK. V was pared by 0 bases and J by 4 bases, with 13 bases of the junction left unmatched. The CDR3 has 20 residues. The CDR3 protein is CASSQEGPLNLAGGYNEQFF. The CDR3 bases are TGTGCCAGCAGCCAAGAAGGCCCCCTAAATCTAGCGGGGGGGTACAATGAGCAGTTCTTC.

CDR3 nucleotide sequence: TGTGCCAGCAGCGTAGGGGGAGGAGACACCGGGGAGCTGTTTTTT. Translation gives CASSVGGGDTGELFF. V is TRBV9 and J is TRBJ2-2, with D perhaps TRBD2 (6 bases). Deletions cut 0 bases from V and 3 bases from J, with 9 bases between. The length of the CDR3 is 15 residues. The germline V gene encodes CDR1 SGDLS and CDR2 YYNGEE.

The count of this clone is one. The chain carries TRBV9 and TRBJ1-1, with unresolved D. V lost 0 bases to trimming and J lost 0 bases, with 12 bases between them. The CDR3 length is 16 residues. CDR1 is SGDLS and CDR2 is YYNGEE in the germline V gene. The CDR3 sequence: CASSVETQVLNTEAFF. CDR3 bases: TGTGCCAGCAGCGTAGAAACCCAGGTTTTGAACACTGAAGCTTTCTTT.